This T cell receptor beta chain originates from a study of spatial heterogeneity in lung cancer. Study context: Compared with alpha-chain sequences, beta-chain sequences were consistently detected in greater numbers.

There are 17 residues in the CDR3. The V and J ends lost 2 bases and 3 bases, in that order; junction bases with no gene match: 7. The germline gives CDR1 SGDLS, CDR2 YYNGEE. Time point meaning: sample taken at primary tumor resection. Sequencing covered unsorted whole RNA taken from tumor, nontumor lung or frozen PBMC. The donors comprised about 65 untreated early-stage non-small cell lung cancer patients. TCRdb itself ran the 5' RACE reads through MiXCR, one entry per CDR3 protein. The profile shows more than 9,500 distinct CDR3 sequences, about 6.2% of them singletons. As to this clonotype: In a library made to pick up alpha chains, this beta chain is a stray read with a size that means little.

The origin of this receptor is a male donor with early-stage non-small cell lung cancer. The sample was normal lung tissue next to the tumor, taken at surgery. The chain employs TRBV9 and TRBJ2-3; 12 bases are shared with TRBD2. Here the CDR3 DNA reads TGTGCCAGCAGCGTTGCTAGCGGGAGGGAGATGACAGATACGCAGTATTTT. It encodes CASSVASGREMTDTQYF.